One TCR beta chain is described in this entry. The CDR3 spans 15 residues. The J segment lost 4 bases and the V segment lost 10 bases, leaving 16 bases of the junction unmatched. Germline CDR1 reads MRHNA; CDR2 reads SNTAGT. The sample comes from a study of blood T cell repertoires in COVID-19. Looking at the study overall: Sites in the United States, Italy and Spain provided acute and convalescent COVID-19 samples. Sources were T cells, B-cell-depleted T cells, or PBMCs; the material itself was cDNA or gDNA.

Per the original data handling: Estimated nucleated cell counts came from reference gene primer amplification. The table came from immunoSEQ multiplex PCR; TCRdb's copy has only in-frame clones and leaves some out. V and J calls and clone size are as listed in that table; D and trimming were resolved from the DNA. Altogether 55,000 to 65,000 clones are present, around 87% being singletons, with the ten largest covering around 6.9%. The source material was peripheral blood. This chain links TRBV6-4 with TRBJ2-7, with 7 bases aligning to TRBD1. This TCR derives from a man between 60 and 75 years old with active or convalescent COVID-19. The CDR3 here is CATPTPGQKTYEQYF. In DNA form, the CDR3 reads TGTGCCACTCCGACTCCGGGACAGAAAACATACGAGCAGTACTTC.